Listed below are T cell receptor beta chains from one sample, sequenced in a study of blood T cell repertoires in COVID-19. Assay: immunoSEQ multiplex PCR; the TCRdb copy retains only in-frame clones and omits some. The data contain over 110,000 clones, over 70% of them singletons. Sequenced input: PBMCs or T cells enriched from blood (not recorded which). Every receptor here comes from a man aged 60-69 years who had recovered from COVID-19. CDR3s include the opening cysteine and the closing phenylalanine or tryptophan.

TRBV2,TRBJ2-7,CASSGVDRGYEQYF
TRBV3-1/TRBV3-2,TRBJ1-1,CASSQLDSATEAFF
TRBV5-1,TRBJ1-4,CASSLWGNGEKLFF
TRBV6-1,TRBJ1-2,CASSEGGRGRIYGYTF
TRBV19,TRBJ2-3,CASSMWTSGVDTQYF
TRBV28,TRBJ1-4,CASSSGQGLNEKLFF
TRBV2,TRBJ1-5,CASWTGLSNQPQHF
TRBV7-9,TRBJ2-7,CASSSLDRQYEQYF
TRBV6-2/TRBV6-3,TRBJ1-1,CASSPATGRNTEAFF
TRBV7-9,TRBJ1-4,CASSQSDRGREKLFF
TRBV24-1,TRBJ2-5,CATSRTGLGQETQYF
TRBV5-1,TRBJ2-5,CASSRRVQETQYF
TRBV5-1,TRBJ2-5,CASGPTGTVETQYF
TRBV13,TRBJ2-3,CASSLKLAGRSSTDTQYF
TRBV5-1,TRBJ2-5,CASSSGTSGAQETQYF
TRBV28,TRBJ1-5,CASRRTGATRNQPQHF
TRBV10-3,TRBJ1-2,CAISGEPGTARYGYTF
TRBV6-5,TRBJ1-2,CASSPPRGKVFGYTF
TRBV19,TRBJ1-3,CASSIRSGGSSSGNTIYF
TRBV2,TRBJ1-1,CASSLGQGRTEAFF
TRBV27,TRBJ1-2,CASSLGGFYGYTF
TRBV7-9,TRBJ1-5,CASSLGTGTGVRQPQHF
TRBV19,TRBJ2-5,CASSTLSLAGRETQYF
TRBV18,TRBJ2-5,CASSPPSEETQYF
TRBV5-1,TRBJ1-1,CASSVGTANTEAFF
TRBV15,TRBJ2-5,CATSERNWGLLGTQYF
TRBV30,TRBJ1-2,CAWSVHRGSLYGYTF
TRBV28,TRBJ1-5,CASSLWGGQPQHF
TRBV15,TRBJ1-4,CATSRGGAEKLFF
TRBV6-5,TRBJ1-5,CASSYTGGQPQHF
TRBV9,TRBJ2-1,CASSINGRGTSRNEQFF
TRBV2,TRBJ1-5,CASRNRVGVGNQPQHF
TRBV3-1/TRBV3-2,TRBJ1-4,CASSQVPTAGEKLFF
TRBV5-1,TRBJ1-3,CASSYDSNSGNTIYF
TRBV5-6,TRBJ1-6,CASSLRDRGFRPYNSPLHF
TRBV7-4,TRBJ1-2,CASSSHDGYTF
TRBV29-1,TRBJ2-7,CSVVTLLEQYF
TRBV19,TRBJ2-2,CASSSRLAGVPGELFF
TRBV11-2,TRBJ1-1,CASSLGATGGKEAFF
TRBV28,TRBJ2-1,CASTKREGGYNEQFF
TRBV29-1,TRBJ2-7,CSVRGQGGISYEQYF
TRBV5-1,TRBJ1-4,CASSPDQGLEKLFF
TRBV7-9,TRBJ2-6,CASRRTGTPGANVLTF
TRBV19,TRBJ1-5,CASIPAGGSGNQPQHF
TRBV5-6,TRBJ1-1,CASSVGNTEAFF